These 26 T cell receptor beta chains were sequenced from one sample in a study of T cell responses to AZD1222 COVID-19 vaccine. Measured with immunoSEQ multiplex PCR; TCRdb has only the in-frame clones, and not every one. This repertoire shows 200,000 or so clones, about 92% found once; its top ten account for roughly 10%. The sequencing used peripheral blood, collected on day 0 of AZD1222 vaccination. Source of these receptors: an adult in good health.

The chain has TRBV19 and TRBJ1-3, with TRBD1 matching over 11 bases. Germline loops: CDR1 LNHDA, CDR2 SQIVND (reference sequence). The length of the CDR3 is 18 residues. J gave up 0 bases and V 8 bases, and 12 bases lay outside the gene matches. The CDR3 nucleotides read TGTGCCAGTCATGGACAGGGGGCCACACCATTCTCTGGAAACACCATATATTTT. Protein sequence: CASHGQGATPFSGNTIYF.

This sequence joins TRBV29-1 and TRBJ2-7, with D uncertain. CDR1 is SQVTM and CDR2 is ANQGSEA in the germline V gene. CDR3 length equals 11 residues. The V gene lost 5 bases and the J gene lost 5 bases, with 10 bases spanning the gap. CDR3 protein: CSVTPGNEQYF. As DNA, the CDR3 is TGCAGCGTTACTCCTGGGAACGAGCAGTACTTC.

The chain couples TRBV11-3 to TRBJ2-1; TRBD2 is a possible D gene (6 bases). Germline CDR1 SGHNT, CDR2 YENEEA. V was shortened by 5 bases and J by 4 bases, with 18 bases between the two germline ends. This CDR3 comprises 16 residues. The CDR3 region is CASSQIGGVLYNEQFF. CDR3 nucleotide sequence: TGTGCCAGCAGCCAAATAGGAGGGGTCTTGTACAATGAGCAGTTCTTC.

The chain carries TRBV7-2 and TRBJ1-2, with D perhaps matching TRBD1 (6 bases). Germline V lookup: CDR1 SGHTA, CDR2 FQGNSA. Between the trimmed V and J ends, which lost 1 base and 4 bases, there was a span of 13 bases. This CDR3 contains 15 residues. The CDR3 DNA is TGTGCCAGCAGCTTAGGGGGAAACAGGGTCTATGGCTACACCTTC. Translating gives CASSLGGNRVYGYTF. Full variable domain (outside the CDR3, taken from reference TRBV7-2 and TRBJ1-2): GAGVSQSPSNKVTEKGKDVELRCDPISGHTALYWYRQSLGQGLEFLIYFQGNSAPDKSGLPSDRFSAERTGGSVSTLTIQRTQQEDSAVYLCASSLGGNRVYGYTFGSGTRLTVV.

The gene calls are TRBV7-9 and TRBJ1-4; D is ambiguous. V was cut by 2 bases and J by 7 bases, with 8 bases left in between. The germline V gene has CDR1 SEHNR and CDR2 FQNEAQ (reference sequence). CDR3 length equals 13 residues. The CDR3 protein is CASSLNLFEKLFF. The CDR3 DNA is TGTGCCAGCAGCTTAAATTTATTTGAAAAACTGTTTTTT.

This clone was seen once. The chain joins TRBV29-1 to TRBJ2-4; D ambiguous. The CDR3 runs to 12 residues. Germline V CDR1 and CDR2: SQVTM, ANQGSEA. Trimming cost V 1 base and J 5 bases, with 6 bases left between them. The CDR3 coding sequence is TGCAGCGTTGAAGCAAAGCAAAACATTCAGTACTTC. This translates into CSVEAKQNIQYF. Full variable domain (remainder filled in from reference TRBV29-1 and TRBJ2-4): SAVISQKPSRDICQRGTSLTIQCQVDSQVTMMFWYRQQPGQSLTLIATANQGSEATYESGFVIDKFPISRPNLTFSTLTVSNMSPEDSSIYLCSVEAKQNIQYFGAGTRLSVL.

In nucleotides, the CDR3 is TGTGCCAGCAAATTCCAGGGAGACACTGAAGCTTTCTTT. This translates into CASKFQGDTEAFF. The chain employs TRBV6-5 and TRBJ1-1; D may be TRBD1 (5 bases). This CDR3 comprises 13 residues. Germline V gene lookup returns CDR1 MNHEY and CDR2 SVGAGI. Trimming removed 7 bases at V and 3 bases at J, with 12 bases between.

The chain employs TRBV6-5 and TRBJ2-7, with D uncertain. The germline gives CDR1 MNHEY, CDR2 SVGAGI. V was cut by 5 bases and J by 5 bases, with 10 bases left in between. This CDR3 contains 12 residues. Here the CDR3 DNA reads TGTGCCAGCAGTATCTCAGCCGACGAGCAGTACTTC. Its translation is CASSISADEQYF.

V usage is TRBV3-1 (or the pseudogene TRBV3-2) and J usage is TRBJ1-5; 9 bases are a match to TRBD1. With 1 base clipped from V and 6 bases from J, the junction kept 4 bases outside the gene matches. The germline CDR1 and CDR2 sequences are LGHDT and YNNKEL (reference sequence). CDR3 size: 15 residues. The DNA for the CDR3 is TGTGCCAGCAGCCAAGCTGGGACAGGGTTTCAGCCCCAGCATTTT. It yields the protein CASSQAGTGFQPQHF.

The rearrangement joins TRBV19 to TRBJ2-6; tentative D call: TRBD1 (8 bases). Per germline, CDR1 LNHDA and CDR2 SQIVND (reference sequence). Trimming took 9 bases from V and 0 from J, leaving 15 bases between them. The CDR3 spans 16 residues. CDR3 DNA sequence: TGTGCCAGCGGGGGGACAGGTTACTCTGGGGCCAACGTCCTGACTTTC. Protein product: CASGGTGYSGANVLTF.

This clone was counted once. This chain uses TRBV19 with TRBJ1-5, with a tentative D call TRBD1 (5 bases). V lost 5 bases and J lost 6, with 20 bases in between. CDR1 is LNHDA, CDR2 SQIVND, per germline (reference sequence). The length of the CDR3 is 16 residues. CDR3 DNA: TGTGCCAGTAGTCACAGGCCCTCACCCTCTGGTCAGCCCCAGCATTTT. Protein product: CASSHRPSPSGQPQHF.

This sequence joins TRBV7-9 and TRBJ2-7, with a weak D call TRBD1 (6 bases). V lost 1 base, J lost 3 bases, and 13 bases lay in between. The germline gives CDR1 SEHNR, CDR2 FQNEAQ (reference sequence). The CDR3 is 15 amino acids. The CDR3 reads CASSLGSGDGYEQYF. CDR3 sequence (DNA): TGTGCCAGCAGCTTAGGGTCAGGGGATGGCTACGAGCAGTACTTC.

The rearrangement links TRBV4-3 to TRBJ1-1; D ambiguous. The CDR3 length is 13 residues. Germline assignment: CDR1 LGHNA and CDR2 YSLEER. The V and J ends lost 2 bases and 1 base respectively, with 5 bases between them. The CDR3, as DNA: TGCGCCAGCAGCCAAATTGCGAACACTGAAGCTTTCTTT. Amino acid sequence: CASSQIANTEAFF.

This clone was counted once. The chain is built from TRBV2 and TRBJ1-1; D remains ambiguous. V lost 6 bases and J 3 bases, leaving 17 bases between the germline ends. This CDR3 is 15 amino acids long. In germline, CDR1 is SNHLY, CDR2 FYNNEI. CDR3 in amino acids: CASSKDLGSYTEAFF. CDR3 sequence (DNA): TGTGCCAGCAGCAAAGACCTCGGGTCGTACACTGAAGCTTTCTTT.

The J gene is TRBJ1-2, the V gene TRBV4-1, with D possibly being TRBD1 (5 bases). Trimming left V 8 bases short and J 8 bases short, with 18 bases between. Germline V CDR1 and CDR2: MGHRA, YSYEKL. The CDR3 has 13 residues. CDR3 amino acids: CASSPANGGGYTF. DNA for the CDR3: TGCGCCAGCTCACCAGCCAACGGGGGAGGCTACACCTTC.

Written as DNA, the CDR3 is TGTGCCAGCAGCTTGGGGACCAGGACACTCTCTGGAAACACCATATATTTT. Its translation is CASSLGTRTLSGNTIYF. The chain couples TRBV5-4 to TRBJ1-3; D might be TRBD1 (5 bases). This CDR3 has 17 residues. Germline CDR1 is SGHNT and CDR2 is YYREEE (reference sequence). The V gene lost 0 bases and the J gene lost 0 bases, with 13 bases spanning the gap. The whole variable domain, filled in from reference TRBV5-4 and TRBJ1-3, reads ETGVTQSPTHLIKTRGQQVTLRCSSQSGHNTVSWYQQALGQGPQFIFQYYREEENGRGNFPPRFSGLQFPNYSSELNVNALELDDSALYLCASSLGTRTLSGNTIYFGEGSWLTVV.

The CDR3 spells CASSLRSDQPQHF. The CDR3 DNA sequence: TGTGCCAGCAGCTTAAGGTCAGATCAGCCCCAGCATTTT. The J gene is TRBJ1-5, the V gene TRBV5-8; D gene uncertain. This CDR3 spans 13 amino acids. Germline V gene data show CDR1 as SGHTS and CDR2 as YDEGEE. Trimming pared 2 bases from V and 5 bases from J, leaving 8 bases between. Full variable domain (remainder filled in from reference TRBV5-8 and TRBJ1-5): EAGVTQSPTHLIKTRGQQATLRCSPISGHTSVYWYQQALGLGLQFLLWYDEGEERNRGNFPPRFSGRQFPNYSSELNVNALELEDSALYLCASSLRSDQPQHFGDGTRLSIL.

This clone was recorded once. This chain uses TRBV7-9 with TRBJ1-2; D call uncertain. Trimming stripped 5 bases from V and 3 bases from J, with 7 bases between. Germline CDR1 reads SEHNR; CDR2 reads FQNEAQ (reference sequence). The CDR3 has 12 amino acids. In DNA, the CDR3 is TGTGCCAGCAGCGATATGGACTATGGCTACACCTTC. Residues: CASSDMDYGYTF.

V is TRBV7-2 and J is TRBJ1-2; D is ambiguous. Germline V gene sequence: CDR1 SGHTA, CDR2 FQGNSA. There are 15 residues in the CDR3. The V end lost 5 bases, the J end lost 5 bases, and 18 bases lay between the germline ends. The CDR3 nucleotides are TGTGCCAGCAGCCCCGTGTTAGGGCAATTTTATGGCTACACCTTC. Amino acid sequence: CASSPVLGQFYGYTF.

The CDR3 loop is CASSKLLNTEAFF. The CDR3 DNA follows: TGTGCCAGCAGTAAACTACTGAACACTGAAGCTTTCTTT. The chain carries TRBV12-3 or TRBV12-4 and TRBJ1-1; D is ambiguous. The germline V and J ends were trimmed by 5 bases and 0 bases, with 7 bases remaining between them. The CDR3 length is 13 residues.

This chain uses TRBV19 with TRBJ1-2, with D uncertain. Germline V gene sequence: CDR1 LNHDA, CDR2 SQIVND (reference sequence). The CDR3 is 13 residues long. V gave up 2 bases and J gave up 2 bases, with 6 bases separating them. The CDR3 reads CASSIPGNYGYTF. For the CDR3, the DNA is TGTGCCAGTAGTATACCGGGAAACTATGGCTACACCTTC.

As DNA, the CDR3 is TGTGCCAGCAGTGAAATAACAGGGAGGGGAAACACCATATATTTT. It translates to CASSEITGRGNTIYF. The chain is built from TRBV6-1 and TRBJ1-3, with D possibly being TRBD1 (6 bases). Trimming removed 2 bases from V and 4 bases from J, with 12 bases in between. Germline values: CDR1 MNHNS, CDR2 SASEGT. The CDR3 is 15 amino acids.

The chain links TRBV4-1 to TRBJ2-5; D ambiguous. The CDR3 is made up of 13 amino acids. V lost 0 bases and J lost 6, with 8 bases in between. Germline CDR1 and CDR2: MGHRA and YSYEKL. The DNA for the CDR3 is TGCGCCAGCAGCCAAGACTTCATCCAGACCCAGTACTTC. Its protein is CASSQDFIQTQYF.

The chain employs TRBV7-3 and TRBJ2-2; 7 positions agree with TRBD2. V lost 4 bases and J lost 0; bases outside the gene matches: 8. This CDR3 has 17 amino acids. Germline assignment: CDR1 SGHTA and CDR2 FQGTGA. This CDR3 is CASSSQSGAANTGELFF. CDR3 nucleotide sequence: TGTGCCAGCAGCTCTCAAAGCGGGGCGGCGAACACCGGGGAGCTGTTTTTT.

The chain uses TRBV19 and TRBJ1-5; D perhaps matches TRBD1 (6 bases). Germline V lookup: CDR1 LNHDA, CDR2 SQIVND (reference sequence). This CDR3 contains 16 residues. V dropped 5 bases and J dropped 5 bases, with 19 bases sitting between them. This CDR3 is CASSLRDTEYYQPQHF. The DNA of the CDR3 is TGTGCCAGTAGTCTCCGGGACACGGAATACTATCAGCCCCAGCATTTT. Full variable domain (rest looked up from reference TRBV19 and TRBJ1-5): DGGITQSPKYLFRKEGQNVTLSCEQNLNHDAMYWYRQDPGQGLRLIYYSQIVNDFQKGDIAEGYSVSREKKESFPLTVTSAQKNPTAFYLCASSLRDTEYYQPQHFGDGTRLSIL.

The CDR3 reads CASSPYNEQFF. CDR3 nucleotides: TGTGCCAGCTCACCGTACAATGAGCAGTTCTTC. The gene calls are TRBV18 and TRBJ2-1; D not resolved. Germline loops: CDR1 KGHSH, CDR2 LQKENI. The CDR3 contains 11 residues. Trimming took 3 bases from V and 4 from J, leaving 1 base between them. Together with reference TRBV18 and TRBJ2-1, the CDR3 gives the full variable domain: NAGVMQNPRHLVRRRGQEARLRCSPMKGHSHVYWYRQLPEEGLKFMVYLQKENIIDESGMPKERFSAEFPKEGPSILRIQQVVRGDSAAYFCASSPYNEQFFGPGTRLTVL.